Described below is a single T cell receptor beta chain sequence and its context. Its target is unknown. The CDR3 loop spans 14 amino acids. V was shortened by 6 bases and J by 2 bases, with 13 bases between the two germline ends. Germline-derived CDR1 and CDR2 are KGHSH and LQKENI. This record comes from a study of beta chain features in type 1 diabetes. Isolated RNA was reverse transcribed in full, so expressed TCRB transcripts were sequenced. Some clones are missing from TCRdb's copy, which holds only in-frame ones; the method was immunoSEQ multiplex PCR. The sample holds hundreds of thousands of clones, around a sixth seen once. Overall study results and limits: Compared to healthy donors, patients appeared to have naive, central memory and Treg TCRB repertoires that were more alike.

Sequenced sample: naive CD4+ T cells from blood. This clonotype originated in a man between 18 and 35 years old in good health. The chain combines TRBV18 with TRBJ1-2; D gene uncertain. Here the CDR3 reads CASSLGGQNYGYTF. CDR3 coding DNA: TGTGCCAGCTCCCTCGGCGGCCAGAACTATGGCTACACCTTC.